This record concerns one T cell receptor (beta chain) sequence. Germline loops: CDR1 KGHSH, CDR2 LQKENI. The J segment lost 4 bases and the V segment lost 4 bases, leaving 5 bases of the junction unmatched. This CDR3 region has 15 residues. The entry originates in a study of T cell responses to AZD1222 COVID-19 vaccine. TCRdb's copy holds only in-frame clones and misses some; the assay was immunoSEQ multiplex PCR. The sample lists more than 15,000 clones, roughly 89% occurring once. The sequencing here drew on peripheral blood, taken 28 days after the second AZD1222 dose. The TCR sequence derives from an adult who received the AZD1222 COVID-19 vaccine. The chain employs TRBV18 and TRBJ1-4; the match to TRBD1 covers 8 bases. CDR3 loop: CASSLGQGSNEKLFF. The CDR3 nucleotides read TGTGCCAGCTCACTAGGACAGGGCAGTAATGAAAAACTGTTTTTT.